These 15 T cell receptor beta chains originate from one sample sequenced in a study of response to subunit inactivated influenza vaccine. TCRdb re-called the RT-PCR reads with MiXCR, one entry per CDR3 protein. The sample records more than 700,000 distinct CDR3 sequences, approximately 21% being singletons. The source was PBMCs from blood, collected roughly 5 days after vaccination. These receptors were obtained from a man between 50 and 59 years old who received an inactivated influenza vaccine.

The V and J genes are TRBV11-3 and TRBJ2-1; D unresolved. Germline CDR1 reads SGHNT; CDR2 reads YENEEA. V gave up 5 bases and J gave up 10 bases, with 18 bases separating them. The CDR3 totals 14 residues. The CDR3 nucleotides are TGTGCCAGCAGCCCCGACCGCGCTAGTCGGGAGCAGTTCTTC. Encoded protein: CASSPDRASREQFF.

The CDR3 loop reads CASSQNRGSTGELFF. The CDR3, as DNA: TGTGCCAGCAGCCAGAATAGGGGGTCCACCGGGGAGCTGTTTTTT. The chain recombines TRBV14 with TRBJ2-2, with a weak D call TRBD1 (6 bases). Per germline, CDR1 SGHDN and CDR2 FVKESK. The CDR3 has 15 residues. V lost 3 bases and J 4 bases, leaving 12 bases between the germline ends.

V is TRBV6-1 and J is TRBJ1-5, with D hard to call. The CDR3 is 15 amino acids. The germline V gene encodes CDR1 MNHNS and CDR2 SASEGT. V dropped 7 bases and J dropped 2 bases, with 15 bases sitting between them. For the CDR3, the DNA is TGTGCCAGCAACGCCCAGGAGGTGGGCAATCAGCCCCAGCATTTT. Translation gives CASNAQEVGNQPQHF.

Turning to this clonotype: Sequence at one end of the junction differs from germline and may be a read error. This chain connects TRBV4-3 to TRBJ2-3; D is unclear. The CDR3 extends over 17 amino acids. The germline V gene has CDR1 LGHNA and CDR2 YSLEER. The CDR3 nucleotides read TGCGCCAGCAGCCAAGAACTTAGAGAGTGGGTCACAGATACGCATTATTTT. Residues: CASSQELREWVTDTHYF.

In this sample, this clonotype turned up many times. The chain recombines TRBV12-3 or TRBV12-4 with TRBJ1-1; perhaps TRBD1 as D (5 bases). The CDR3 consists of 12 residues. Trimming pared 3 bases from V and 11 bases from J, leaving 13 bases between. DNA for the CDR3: TGTGCCAGCAGTTTCCAGGGAAGGGGCGCTTTCTTT. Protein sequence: CASSFQGRGAFF.

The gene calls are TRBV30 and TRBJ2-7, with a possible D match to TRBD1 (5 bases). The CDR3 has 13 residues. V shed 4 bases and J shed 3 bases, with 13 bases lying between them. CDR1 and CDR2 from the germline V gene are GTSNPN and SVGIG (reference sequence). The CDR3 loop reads CAWNRPPSYEQYF. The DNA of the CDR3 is TGTGCCTGGAACAGGCCGCCGAGCTACGAGCAGTACTTC.

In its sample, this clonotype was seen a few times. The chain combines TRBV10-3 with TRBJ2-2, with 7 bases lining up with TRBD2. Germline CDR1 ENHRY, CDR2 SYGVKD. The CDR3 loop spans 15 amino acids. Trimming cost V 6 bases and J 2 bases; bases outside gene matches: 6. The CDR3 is CAIRATSTNTGELFF. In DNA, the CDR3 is TGTGCCATCAGGGCGACTAGCACCAACACCGGGGAGCTGTTTTTT.

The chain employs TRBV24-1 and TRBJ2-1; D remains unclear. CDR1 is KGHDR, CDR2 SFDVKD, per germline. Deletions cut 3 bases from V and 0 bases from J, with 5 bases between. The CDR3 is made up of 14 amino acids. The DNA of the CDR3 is TGTGCCACCAGTGATGTCTCCTCCTACAATGAGCAGTTCTTC. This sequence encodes CATSDVSSYNEQFF.

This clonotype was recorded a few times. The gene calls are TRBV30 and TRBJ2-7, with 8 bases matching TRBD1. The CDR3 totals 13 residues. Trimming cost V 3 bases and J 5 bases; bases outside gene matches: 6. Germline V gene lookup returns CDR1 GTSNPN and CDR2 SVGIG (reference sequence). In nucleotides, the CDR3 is TGTGCCTGGAGCACCGGGACAGGCAACGAGCAGTACTTC. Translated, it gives CAWSTGTGNEQYF. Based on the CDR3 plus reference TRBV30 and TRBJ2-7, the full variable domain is SQTIHQWPATLVQPVGSPLSLECTVEGTSNPNLYWYRQAAGRGLQLLFYSVGIGQISSEVPQNLSASRPQDRQFILSSKKLLLSDSGFYLCAWSTGTGNEQYFGPGTRLTVT.

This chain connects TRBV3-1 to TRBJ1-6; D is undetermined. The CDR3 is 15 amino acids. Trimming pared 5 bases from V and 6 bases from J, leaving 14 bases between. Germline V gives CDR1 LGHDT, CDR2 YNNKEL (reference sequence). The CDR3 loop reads CASSSIRVGNSPLHF. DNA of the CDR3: TGTGCCAGCAGCTCGATCCGGGTCGGTAATTCACCCCTCCACTTT.

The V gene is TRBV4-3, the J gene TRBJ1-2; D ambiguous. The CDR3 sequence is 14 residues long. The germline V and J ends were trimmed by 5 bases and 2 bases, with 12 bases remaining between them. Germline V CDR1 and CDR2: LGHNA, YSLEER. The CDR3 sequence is CASSGRGRNYGYTF. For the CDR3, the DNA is TGCGCCAGCAGCGGGCGAGGTCGGAACTATGGCTACACCTTC.

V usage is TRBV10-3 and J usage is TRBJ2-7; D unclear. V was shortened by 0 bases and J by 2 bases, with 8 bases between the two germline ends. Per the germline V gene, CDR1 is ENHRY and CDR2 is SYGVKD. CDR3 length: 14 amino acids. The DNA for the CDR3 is TGTGCCATCAGTGAGTCAGATGGCCCCTACGAGCAGTACTTC. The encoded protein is CAISESDGPYEQYF.

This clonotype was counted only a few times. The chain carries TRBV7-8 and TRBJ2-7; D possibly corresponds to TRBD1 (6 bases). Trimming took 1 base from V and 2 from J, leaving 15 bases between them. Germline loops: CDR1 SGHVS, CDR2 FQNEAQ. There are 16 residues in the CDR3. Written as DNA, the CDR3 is TGTGCCAGCAGCTTAGAGTCCAGGGGATTCACCTACGAGCAGTACTTC. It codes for CASSLESRGFTYEQYF.

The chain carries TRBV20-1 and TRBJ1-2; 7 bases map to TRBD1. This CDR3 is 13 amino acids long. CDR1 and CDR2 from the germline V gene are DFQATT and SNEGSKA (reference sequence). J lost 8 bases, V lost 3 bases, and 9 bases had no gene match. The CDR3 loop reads CSASGQATRGYTF. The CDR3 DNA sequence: TGCAGTGCTAGTGGACAGGCGACGAGGGGCTACACCTTC.

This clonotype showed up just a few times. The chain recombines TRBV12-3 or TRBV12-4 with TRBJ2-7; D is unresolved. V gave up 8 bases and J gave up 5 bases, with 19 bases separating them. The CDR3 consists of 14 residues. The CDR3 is CASSIFRRSDEQYF. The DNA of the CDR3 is TGTGCCAGCTCGATATTTAGACGGTCCGACGAGCAGTACTTC.